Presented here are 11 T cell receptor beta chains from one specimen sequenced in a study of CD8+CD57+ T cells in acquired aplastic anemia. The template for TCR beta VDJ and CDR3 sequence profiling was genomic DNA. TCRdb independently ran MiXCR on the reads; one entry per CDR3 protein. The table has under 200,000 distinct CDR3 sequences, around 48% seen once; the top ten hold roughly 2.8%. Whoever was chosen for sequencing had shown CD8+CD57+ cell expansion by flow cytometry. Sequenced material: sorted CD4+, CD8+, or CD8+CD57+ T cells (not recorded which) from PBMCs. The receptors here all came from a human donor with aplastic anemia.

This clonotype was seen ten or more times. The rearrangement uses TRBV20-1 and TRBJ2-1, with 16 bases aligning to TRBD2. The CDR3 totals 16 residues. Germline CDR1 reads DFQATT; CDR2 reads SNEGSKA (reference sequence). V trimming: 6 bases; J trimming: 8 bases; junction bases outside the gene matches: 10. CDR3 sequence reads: CSAEGTSGRASDEQFF. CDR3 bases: TGCAGTGCCGAGGGGACTAGCGGGAGGGCCAGCGATGAGCAGTTCTTC.

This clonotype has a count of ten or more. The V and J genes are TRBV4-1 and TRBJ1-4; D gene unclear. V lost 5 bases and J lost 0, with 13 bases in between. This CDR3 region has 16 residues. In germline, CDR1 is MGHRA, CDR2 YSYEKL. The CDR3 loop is CASSEAAQTTNEKLFF. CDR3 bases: TGCGCCAGCAGCGAAGCAGCCCAGACAACTAATGAAAAACTGTTTTTT.

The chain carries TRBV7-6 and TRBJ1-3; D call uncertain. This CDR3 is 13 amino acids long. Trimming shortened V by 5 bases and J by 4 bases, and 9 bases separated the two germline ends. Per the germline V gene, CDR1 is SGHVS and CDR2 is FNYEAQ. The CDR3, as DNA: TGTGCCAGCAGCCCAAGATTAGGAAACACCATATATTTT. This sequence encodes CASSPRLGNTIYF.

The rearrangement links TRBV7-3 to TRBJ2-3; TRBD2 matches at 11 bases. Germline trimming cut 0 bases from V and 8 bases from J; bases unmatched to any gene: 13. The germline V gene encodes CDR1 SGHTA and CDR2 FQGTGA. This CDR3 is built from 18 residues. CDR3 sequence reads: CASSLTSGGAGSGGTQYF. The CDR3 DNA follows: TGTGCCAGCAGCTTAACTAGCGGGGGGGCCGGCTCTGGAGGTACGCAGTATTTT. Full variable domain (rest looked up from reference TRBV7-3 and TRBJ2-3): GAGVSQTPSNKVTEKGKYVELRCDPISGHTALYWYRQSLGQGPEFLIYFQGTGAADDSGLPNDRFFAVRPEGSVSTLKIQRTERGDSAVYLCASSLTSGGAGSGGTQYFGPGTRLTVL.

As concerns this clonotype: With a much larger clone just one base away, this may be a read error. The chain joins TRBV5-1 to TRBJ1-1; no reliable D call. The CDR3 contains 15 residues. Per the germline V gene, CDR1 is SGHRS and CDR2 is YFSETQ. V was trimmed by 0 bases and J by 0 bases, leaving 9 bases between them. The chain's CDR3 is CASSLAPGLNTEAFF. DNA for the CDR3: TGCGCCAGCAGCTTGGCCCCGGGCTTGAACACTGAAGCTTTCTTT.

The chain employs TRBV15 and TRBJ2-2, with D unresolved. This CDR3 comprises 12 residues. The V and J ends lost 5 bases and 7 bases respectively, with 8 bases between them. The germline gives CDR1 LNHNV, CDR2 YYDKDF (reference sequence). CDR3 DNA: TGTGCCACCAGCTTTGGGATCGGGGAGCTGTTTTTT. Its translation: CATSFGIGELFF.

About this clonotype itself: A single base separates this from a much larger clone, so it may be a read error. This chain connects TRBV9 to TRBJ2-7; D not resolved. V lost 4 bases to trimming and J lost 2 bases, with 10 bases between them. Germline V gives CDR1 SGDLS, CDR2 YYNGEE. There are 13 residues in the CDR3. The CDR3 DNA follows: TGTGCCAGCAGCCAACTGGCTACCTACGAGCAGTACTTC. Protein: CASSQLATYEQYF.

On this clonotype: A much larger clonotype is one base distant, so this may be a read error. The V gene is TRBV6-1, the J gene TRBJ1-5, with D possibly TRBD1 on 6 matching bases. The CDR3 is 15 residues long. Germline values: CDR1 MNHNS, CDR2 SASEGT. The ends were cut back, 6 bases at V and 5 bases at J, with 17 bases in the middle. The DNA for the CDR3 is TGTGCCAGCAGGGAAAGTACAGGGCTCGATCAGCCCCAGCATTTT. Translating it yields CASRESTGLDQPQHF.

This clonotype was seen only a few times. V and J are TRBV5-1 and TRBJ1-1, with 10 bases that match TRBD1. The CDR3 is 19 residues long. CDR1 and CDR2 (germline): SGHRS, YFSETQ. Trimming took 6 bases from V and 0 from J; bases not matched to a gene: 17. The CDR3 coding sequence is TGCGCCAGCAACATTGGGTTCCCAGGGACAGGGGCGATGAACACTGAAGCTTTCTTT. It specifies CASNIGFPGTGAMNTEAFF. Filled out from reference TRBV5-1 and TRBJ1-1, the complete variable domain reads KAGVTQTPRYLIKTRGQQVTLSCSPISGHRSVSWYQQTPGQGLQFLFEYFSETQRNKGNFPGRFSGRQFSNSRSEMNVSTLELGDSALYLCASNIGFPGTGAMNTEAFFGQGTRLTVV.

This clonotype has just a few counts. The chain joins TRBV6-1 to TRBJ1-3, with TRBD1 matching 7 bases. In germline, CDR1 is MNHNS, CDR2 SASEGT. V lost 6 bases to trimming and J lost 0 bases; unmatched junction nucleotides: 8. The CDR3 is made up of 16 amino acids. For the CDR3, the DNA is TGTGCCAGCAGGCGCCTTGGGACAGTCTCTGGAAACACCATATATTTT. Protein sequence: CASRRLGTVSGNTIYF.

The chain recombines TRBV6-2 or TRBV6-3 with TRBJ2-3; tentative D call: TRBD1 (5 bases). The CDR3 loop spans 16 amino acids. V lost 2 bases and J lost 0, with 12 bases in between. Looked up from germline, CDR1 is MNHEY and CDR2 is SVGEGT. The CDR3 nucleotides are TGTGCCAGCAGTTACACGACAGACACTAGCACAGATACGCAGTATTTT. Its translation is CASSYTTDTSTDTQYF.